The clone carrying this TCR beta chain came up once. The sample is drawn from a study of blood T cell repertoires in COVID-19. About the study: Sources were T cells, B-cell-depleted T cells, or PBMCs; the material itself was cDNA or gDNA.

Assay used: immunoSEQ multiplex PCR; TCRdb lists only in-frame clones, some missing. The profile shows 250,000 or so clones, roughly 91% of them singletons. From germline, CDR1 is SEHNR and CDR2 FQNEAQ (reference sequence). The CDR3 has 14 amino acids. V dropped 1 base and J dropped 7; count of bases not matched to a gene: 4. The chain recombines TRBV7-9 with TRBJ1-2; 9 positions match TRBD1. The sequenced sample was PBMCs or T cells enriched from blood (not recorded which). The TCR was taken from a man aged 35-49 years who had recovered from COVID-19. Here the CDR3 DNA reads TGTGCCAGCAGCTTAGTCGGACAGGGGATTGGCTACACCTTC. Translating it yields CASSLVGQGIGYTF.